The rows below give T cell receptor beta chains drawn from one sample of a study of blood T cells in healthy people across ages. TCRdb processed the 5' RACE reads anew with MiXCR; each CDR3 protein has one entry. Among about 1.7 million distinct CDR3 sequences listed, under 30% were seen once. The specimen sequenced was blood. The receptors here all came from a woman younger than 45 in good health. CDR3s include the opening cysteine and the closing phenylalanine or tryptophan. The D gene is left open where the match is weak. Clone size is given for some rows only: seen once, a few or many times, or a class if the clone is expanded.

CDR3 protein: CASSLAISGNSYEQYF; CDR3 DNA: TGTGCCAGCAGCTTAGCGATTAGCGGTAACTCCTACGAGCAGTACTTC; J gene: TRBJ2-7; CDR3 length: 16; clone size: many; D gene: .; V gene: TRBV7-2
CDR3 protein: CASSFRWRETQYF; CDR3 DNA: TGTGCCAGCAGCTTTCGGTGGCGGGAGACCCAGTACTTC; J gene: TRBJ2-5; CDR3 length: 13; clone size: many; D gene: .; V gene: TRBV7-2
CDR3 protein: CSAPRPLAGRDEQFF; CDR3 DNA: TGCAGTGCTCCTAGGCCACTAGCGGGAAGGGATGAGCAGTTCTTC; J gene: TRBJ2-1; CDR3 length: 15; clone size: many; D gene: TRBD2; V gene: TRBV20-1
CDR3 protein: CASTSDADTGELFF; CDR3 DNA: TGTGCCAGCACCTCAGATGCAGACACCGGGGAGCTGTTTTTT; J gene: TRBJ2-2; CDR3 length: 14; clone size: many; D gene: .; V gene: TRBV6-4
CDR3 protein: CATSRGTGSMNTEAFF; CDR3 DNA: TGTGCCACCAGCAGGGGGACAGGGAGCATGAACACTGAAGCTTTCTTT; J gene: TRBJ1-1; CDR3 length: 16; clone size: .; D gene: TRBD1; V gene: TRBV15
CDR3 protein: CASSAYGGEETQYF; CDR3 DNA: TGTGCCTCCTCCGCTTACGGGGGGGAAGAGACCCAGTACTTC; J gene: TRBJ2-5; CDR3 length: 14; clone size: .; D gene: TRBD2; V gene: TRBV9
CDR3 protein: CASSFLAGADSPLHF; CDR3 DNA: TGTGCCAGCAGTTTTTTGGCGGGCGCCGATTCACCCCTCCACTTT; J gene: TRBJ1-6; CDR3 length: 15; clone size: .; D gene: .; V gene: TRBV27
CDR3 protein: CTYRGYTGELFF; CDR3 DNA: TGCACCTACCGGGGGTACACCGGGGAGCTGTTTTTT; J gene: TRBJ2-2; CDR3 length: 12; clone size: few; D gene: .; V gene: TRBV29-1
CDR3 protein: CASSIRTSGFIYNEQFF; CDR3 DNA: TGTGCCAGCAGTATCCGGACTAGCGGGTTTATCTACAATGAGCAGTTCTTC; J gene: TRBJ2-1; CDR3 length: 17; clone size: .; D gene: TRBD2; V gene: TRBV28
CDR3 protein: CATSDALAGGDTQYF; CDR3 DNA: TGTGCCACCAGTGATGCACTAGCAGGCGGAGATACGCAGTATTTT; J gene: TRBJ2-3; CDR3 length: 15; clone size: .; D gene: .; V gene: TRBV24-1
CDR3 protein: CASSLSSLAPNEQFF; CDR3 DNA: TGTGCCAGCAGCTTATCATCGCTAGCTCCCAATGAGCAGTTCTTC; J gene: TRBJ2-1; CDR3 length: 15; clone size: many; D gene: .; V gene: TRBV7-3
CDR3 protein: CSARFQGVSSGANVLTF; CDR3 DNA: TGCAGTGCTAGGTTCCAGGGGGTAAGCTCTGGGGCCAACGTCCTGACTTTC; J gene: TRBJ2-6; CDR3 length: 17; clone size: many; D gene: TRBD1; V gene: TRBV20-1
CDR3 protein: CASSDGLADIPWEAFF; CDR3 DNA: TGTGCCAGCAGCGACGGACTGGCGGACATCCCATGGGAAGCTTTCTTT; J gene: TRBJ1-1; CDR3 length: 16; clone size: few; D gene: .; V gene: TRBV12-3/TRBV12-4
CDR3 protein: CATISGTGTREQYF; CDR3 DNA: TGTGCCACTATATCCGGGACAGGGACCCGCGAGCAGTACTTC; J gene: TRBJ2-7; CDR3 length: 14; clone size: .; D gene: TRBD1; V gene: TRBV28
CDR3 protein: CASSLGGVAGQETQYF; CDR3 DNA: TGTGCCAGCAGCTTAGGTGGGGTTGCGGGGCAAGAGACCCAGTACTTC; J gene: TRBJ2-5; CDR3 length: 16; clone size: many; D gene: .; V gene: TRBV11-2
CDR3 protein: CASSLRSQSYEQYF; CDR3 DNA: TGTGCCAGCAGTTTACGCTCCCAATCCTACGAGCAGTACTTC; J gene: TRBJ2-7; CDR3 length: 14; clone size: many; D gene: .; V gene: TRBV12-3/TRBV12-4
CDR3 protein: CASSSQLLNTEAFF; CDR3 DNA: TGTGCCAGCAGTTCCCAATTACTCAACACTGAAGCTTTCTTT; J gene: TRBJ1-1; CDR3 length: 14; clone size: few; D gene: .; V gene: TRBV12-3/TRBV12-4
CDR3 protein: CASSLALGARDRPQHF; CDR3 DNA: TGTGCCAGCAGCTTAGCGTTAGGAGCCCGGGATCGGCCCCAGCATTTT; J gene: TRBJ1-5; CDR3 length: 16; clone size: .; D gene: .; V gene: TRBV7-9
CDR3 protein: CSARDARGGTDTQYF; CDR3 DNA: TGCAGTGCTAGAGATGCGCGGGGGGGCACAGATACGCAGTATTTT; J gene: TRBJ2-3; CDR3 length: 15; clone size: few; D gene: TRBD2; V gene: TRBV20-1
CDR3 protein: CASSVEVGRQETQYF; CDR3 DNA: TGTGCCAGCAGCGTAGAGGTCGGCAGGCAAGAGACCCAGTACTTC; J gene: TRBJ2-5; CDR3 length: 15; clone size: many; D gene: .; V gene: TRBV9
CDR3 protein: CSATGTSGTSNEQFF; CDR3 DNA: TGCAGTGCTACCGGGACTAGCGGGACTTCAAATGAGCAGTTCTTC; J gene: TRBJ2-1; CDR3 length: 15; clone size: many; D gene: TRBD2; V gene: TRBV20-1
CDR3 protein: CASSRNGLGTNEKLFF; CDR3 DNA: TGTGCCAGCAGCCGGAACGGACTCGGAACTAATGAAAAACTGTTTTTT; J gene: TRBJ1-4; CDR3 length: 16; clone size: many; D gene: .; V gene: TRBV12-3/TRBV12-4
CDR3 protein: CASSLGTGLTDTQYF; CDR3 DNA: TGTGCCAGCAGCTTGGGGACAGGGCTCACAGATACGCAGTATTTT; J gene: TRBJ2-3; CDR3 length: 15; clone size: few; D gene: TRBD1; V gene: TRBV5-6
CDR3 protein: CSAPRTGGGGYTF; CDR3 DNA: TGCAGTGCTCCTCGGACAGGGGGAGGTGGCTACACCTTC; J gene: TRBJ1-2; CDR3 length: 13; clone size: .; D gene: TRBD1; V gene: TRBV20-1
CDR3 protein: CSARSNRGNSPLHF; CDR3 DNA: TGCAGTGCTAGGTCTAACAGGGGGAATTCACCCCTCCACTTT; J gene: TRBJ1-6; CDR3 length: 14; clone size: few; D gene: TRBD1; V gene: TRBV20-1
CDR3 protein: CASSVAPGGPGYGYTF; CDR3 DNA: TGTGCCAGCAGCGTAGCCCCAGGGGGGCCTGGGTATGGCTACACCTTC; J gene: TRBJ1-2; CDR3 length: 16; clone size: many; D gene: TRBD1; V gene: TRBV9
CDR3 protein: CATTSGSYNEQFF; CDR3 DNA: TGTGCCACGACTAGCGGGAGTTACAATGAGCAGTTCTTC; J gene: TRBJ2-1; CDR3 length: 13; clone size: many; D gene: TRBD2; V gene: TRBV10-3
CDR3 protein: CASSPPREGDGYTF; CDR3 DNA: TGCGCCAGCAGCCCCCCCCGTGAAGGAGATGGCTACACCTTC; J gene: TRBJ1-2; CDR3 length: 14; clone size: .; D gene: .; V gene: TRBV5-1
CDR3 protein: CATSRARGGFGYEQYF; CDR3 DNA: TGTGCCACCAGCAGAGCCCGTGGAGGGTTCGGCTACGAGCAGTACTTC; J gene: TRBJ2-7; CDR3 length: 16; clone size: .; D gene: .; V gene: TRBV15
CDR3 protein: CASSPRTGRDTEAFF; CDR3 DNA: TGTGCCAGCAGTCCCCGGACAGGGAGGGACACTGAAGCTTTCTTT; J gene: TRBJ1-1; CDR3 length: 15; clone size: .; D gene: TRBD1; V gene: TRBV12-3/TRBV12-4
CDR3 protein: CATSRGGQSNSPLHF; CDR3 DNA: TGTGCCACCAGCAGAGGGGGACAGTCGAATTCACCCCTCCACTTT; J gene: TRBJ1-6; CDR3 length: 15; clone size: few; D gene: TRBD1; V gene: TRBV15
CDR3 protein: CASSSNRDRRPYF; CDR3 DNA: TGTGCCAGCAGTTCTAACCGGGACAGGAGACCGTACTTC; J gene: TRBJ2-4; CDR3 length: 13; clone size: .; D gene: TRBD1; V gene: TRBV27
CDR3 protein: CATSPRPGARQYF; CDR3 DNA: TGTGCCACCAGTCCTAGACCGGGAGCTCGCCAGTACTTC; J gene: TRBJ2-5; CDR3 length: 13; clone size: many; D gene: .; V gene: TRBV24-1
CDR3 protein: CASMLDRSNQPQHF; CDR3 DNA: TGTGCCAGCATGCTGGACAGGAGCAATCAGCCCCAGCATTTT; J gene: TRBJ1-5; CDR3 length: 14; clone size: many; D gene: TRBD1; V gene: TRBV7-2
CDR3 protein: CASNREGSSSYEQYF; CDR3 DNA: TGCGCCAGCAATAGGGAGGGTTCCAGCTCCTACGAGCAGTACTTC; J gene: TRBJ2-7; CDR3 length: 15; clone size: many; D gene: TRBD2; V gene: TRBV5-1
CDR3 protein: CASSPSQGVTNEKLFF; CDR3 DNA: TGTGCCAGCAGCCCCAGCCAGGGGGTGACTAATGAAAAACTGTTTTTT; J gene: TRBJ1-4; CDR3 length: 16; clone size: .; D gene: TRBD1; V gene: TRBV28
CDR3 protein: CTSSTTGRVLQETQYF; CDR3 DNA: TGTACCAGCAGCACGACAGGACGCGTATTACAAGAGACCCAGTACTTC; J gene: TRBJ2-5; CDR3 length: 16; clone size: few; D gene: .; V gene: TRBV28
CDR3 protein: CAWSSGNTNQPQHF; CDR3 DNA: TGTGCCTGGAGTTCAGGGAACACTAATCAGCCCCAGCATTTT; J gene: TRBJ1-5; CDR3 length: 14; clone size: few; D gene: .; V gene: TRBV30
CDR3 protein: CASSPSGEPHNEKLFF; CDR3 DNA: TGTGCCAGCAGCCCCTCAGGGGAGCCCCATAATGAAAAACTGTTTTTT; J gene: TRBJ1-4; CDR3 length: 16; clone size: .; D gene: .; V gene: TRBV7-2
CDR3 protein: CAISDGRSEDIQYF; CDR3 DNA: TGTGCCATCAGTGATGGTCGATCGGAGGACATTCAGTACTTC; J gene: TRBJ2-4; CDR3 length: 14; clone size: many; D gene: .; V gene: TRBV10-3
CDR3 protein: CASSPRPAGLAGGGEQYF; CDR3 DNA: TGTGCCAGCAGCCCGAGACCTGCTGGTCTAGCGGGAGGAGGCGAGCAGTACTTC; J gene: TRBJ2-7; CDR3 length: 18; clone size: many; D gene: TRBD2; V gene: TRBV7-6
CDR3 protein: CASRGTGPAWGANVLTF; CDR3 DNA: TGTGCCAGCAGGGGGACAGGGCCGGCGTGGGGGGCCAACGTCCTGACTTTC; J gene: TRBJ2-6; CDR3 length: 17; clone size: .; D gene: TRBD1; V gene: TRBV6-2/TRBV6-3
CDR3 protein: CAISEWAGGRRDTQYF; CDR3 DNA: TGTGCCATCAGTGAATGGGCGGGGGGGCGTCGCGATACGCAGTATTTT; J gene: TRBJ2-3; CDR3 length: 16; clone size: few; D gene: TRBD2; V gene: TRBV10-3
CDR3 protein: CAVFPGLVGNEQFF; CDR3 DNA: TGTGCCGTATTCCCGGGACTAGTTGGCAATGAGCAGTTCTTC; J gene: TRBJ2-1; CDR3 length: 14; clone size: few; D gene: TRBD2; V gene: TRBV7-9
CDR3 protein: CASRPGVSLEQFF; CDR3 DNA: TGTGCCAGCCGGCCGGGGGTCTCTTTAGAGCAGTTCTTC; J gene: TRBJ2-1; CDR3 length: 13; clone size: many; D gene: .; V gene: TRBV7-2
CDR3 protein: CASSQEPSGNTIYF; CDR3 DNA: TGTGCCAGCAGCCAGGAGCCTTCTGGAAACACCATATATTTT; J gene: TRBJ1-3; CDR3 length: 14; clone size: few; D gene: .; V gene: TRBV2
CDR3 protein: CASSSRLYGAYEQYF; CDR3 DNA: TGCGCCAGCAGCTCGCGACTATACGGGGCCTACGAGCAGTACTTC; J gene: TRBJ2-7; CDR3 length: 15; clone size: .; D gene: .; V gene: TRBV5-1
CDR3 protein: CASSYPKSYNEQFF; CDR3 DNA: TGTGCCAGCAGTTACCCGAAATCCTACAATGAGCAGTTCTTC; J gene: TRBJ2-1; CDR3 length: 14; clone size: few; D gene: .; V gene: TRBV6-5
CDR3 protein: CSAFIGTRGETQYF; CDR3 DNA: TGCAGTGCCTTCATTGGGACAAGGGGGGAGACCCAGTACTTC; J gene: TRBJ2-5; CDR3 length: 14; clone size: few; D gene: .; V gene: TRBV20-1
CDR3 protein: CASRPPGGQWNIQYF; CDR3 DNA: TGTGCCAGCAGACCCCCCGGTGGACAGTGGAACATTCAGTACTTC; J gene: TRBJ2-4; CDR3 length: 15; clone size: .; D gene: .; V gene: TRBV7-2
CDR3 protein: CASAGTGGYEQYF; CDR3 DNA: TGTGCCAGCGCCGGGACAGGGGGTTACGAGCAGTACTTC; J gene: TRBJ2-7; CDR3 length: 13; clone size: many; D gene: TRBD1; V gene: TRBV2
CDR3 protein: CASSQDGDGNEQFF; CDR3 DNA: TGCGCCAGCAGCCAAGACGGCGACGGCAATGAGCAGTTCTTC; J gene: TRBJ2-1; CDR3 length: 14; clone size: .; D gene: .; V gene: TRBV4-3
CDR3 protein: CASKNRGQYF; CDR3 DNA: TGTGCCAGCAAGAATAGGGGGCAGTACTTC; J gene: TRBJ2-7; CDR3 length: 10; clone size: many; D gene: .; V gene: TRBV7-9
CDR3 protein: CASSSDRGGTDTQYF; CDR3 DNA: TGTGCCAGCAGCTCTGACAGGGGAGGAACAGATACGCAGTATTTT; J gene: TRBJ2-3; CDR3 length: 15; clone size: few; D gene: TRBD1; V gene: TRBV11-2